The 27 T cell receptor beta chains given below trace back to one sample, sequenced in a study of OX40 agonist ivuxolimab in advanced cancers. The protocol was immunoSEQ multiplex PCR, while the TCRdb copy is restricted to in-frame clones and leaves out a portion. The table includes 60,000 to 85,000 clones, around 83% detected once. The sample was CD4+ or CD8+ T cells sorted from blood, taken in a trial of the OX40 agonist ivuxolimab. The receptors stem from an adult with an advanced solid tumor such as melanoma, head and neck, liver or kidney cancer.

The V and J genes are TRBV27 and TRBJ1-5; D remains unclear. Trimming left V 6 bases short and J 0 bases short, with 15 bases between. Germline CDR1 MNHEY, CDR2 SMNVEV (reference sequence). The CDR3 consists of 16 residues. The CDR3 sequence is CASSPPRRNSNQPQHF. The CDR3 DNA sequence: TGTGCCAGCAGCCCACCCCGCAGGAATAGCAATCAGCCCCAGCATTTT.

The DNA of the CDR3 is TGTGCCAGCAGCCGGTCGGTCTGGTCCTATGGCTACACCTTC. Its protein product is CASSRSVWSYGYTF. The V gene is TRBV14, the J gene TRBJ1-2; D not resolved. The V gene's germline CDR1 is SGHDN and CDR2 FVKESK. V was pared by 4 bases and J by 4 bases, with 13 bases between. This CDR3 region has 14 residues.

Notes on this clone: One junction end does not reproduce the germline sequence, and a read error may be involved. The CDR3 bases are TGTGCCAGCTCGCCACAGGGGGCTAGTGAAAAACTGTTTTTT. It specifies CASSPQGASEKLFF. The rearrangement links TRBV18 to TRBJ1-4, with 9 positions matching TRBD1. Germline CDR1 and CDR2: KGHSH and LQKENI. This CDR3 has 14 amino acids.

The V call is TRBV5-1, the J call TRBJ2-7; TRBD1 matches at 12 bases. Germline V gene data show CDR1 as SGHRS and CDR2 as YFSETQ. V was clipped by 4 bases and J by 6 bases; unmatched bases: 5. This CDR3 is 14 amino acids long. The CDR3 spells CASSPGTGGLEQYF. The CDR3 nucleotides read TGCGCCAGCAGCCCCGGGACAGGGGGCCTCGAGCAGTACTTC.

This clone has a single count. The chain is built from TRBV5-1 and TRBJ2-7; weak D call: TRBD1 (5 bases). V lost 5 bases to trimming and J lost 5 bases, with 17 bases between them. The CDR3 totals 14 residues. The germline V gene has CDR1 SGHRS and CDR2 YFSETQ. The CDR3 DNA follows: TGCGCCAGCAGTCACTCGGGCAGGGTCGACGAGCAGTACTTC. Residues: CASSHSGRVDEQYF. The whole variable domain, filled in from reference TRBV5-1 and TRBJ2-7, reads KAGVTQTPRYLIKTRGQQVTLSCSPISGHRSVSWYQQTPGQGLQFLFEYFSETQRNKGNFPGRFSGRQFSNSRSEMNVSTLELGDSALYLCASSHSGRVDEQYFGPGTRLTVT.

This chain uses TRBV27 with TRBJ1-5; D not resolved. Trimming shortened V by 10 bases and J by 0 bases, and 13 bases separated the two germline ends. CDR1 and CDR2 from the germline V gene are MNHEY and SMNVEV (reference sequence). CDR3 size: 14 residues. The CDR3 DNA is TGTGCCACCGGCCCGGGCTATAGCAATCAGCCCCAGCATTTT. This gives the protein CATGPGYSNQPQHF.

The chain carries TRBV5-1 and TRBJ1-1; perhaps TRBD1 as D (5 bases). V lost 4 bases and J lost 1, with 11 bases in between. Germline CDR1 reads SGHRS; CDR2 reads YFSETQ. The CDR3 is 14 residues long. CDR3 residues: CASSRGQGNTEAFF. The CDR3, as DNA: TGCGCCAGCAGCCGAGGTCAGGGGAACACTGAAGCTTTCTTT.

This rearrangement joins TRBV6-5 to TRBJ1-1; the D gene is possibly TRBD1 (6 bases). The V gene lost 0 bases and the J gene lost 8 bases, with 13 bases spanning the gap. Germline V lookup: CDR1 MNHEY, CDR2 SVGAGI. CDR3 length: 14 residues. In DNA form, the CDR3 reads TGTGCCAGCAGTTACTCCCGGGACACCGGAGAAGCTTTCTTT. Its translation: CASSYSRDTGEAFF.

The rearrangement links TRBV18 to TRBJ2-3; D possibly matches TRBD1 or TRBD2 (6 bases each). The CDR3 has 14 amino acids. Germline values: CDR1 KGHSH, CDR2 LQKENI. Between the trimmed V and J ends, which lost 3 bases and 11 bases, there was a span of 18 bases. DNA of the CDR3: TGTGCCAGCTCACCGGGGGGCGCGGTCAGTGGGCAGTATTTT. Protein product: CASSPGGAVSGQYF.

The V gene is TRBV10-3, the J gene TRBJ2-3; D is perhaps TRBD1 (6 bases). CDR1 and CDR2 (germline): ENHRY, SYGVKD. V was shortened by 6 bases and J by 4 bases, with 11 bases between the two germline ends. The CDR3 sequence is 13 residues long. CDR3 amino acids: CAISPGQPDTQYF. CDR3 coding DNA: TGTGCCATCAGCCCAGGACAGCCAGATACGCAGTATTTT.

This clone was seen only once. The chain is built from TRBV4-1 and TRBJ2-6; D remains unclear. V was pared by 1 base and J by 0 bases, with 4 bases between. Germline assignment: CDR1 MGHRA and CDR2 YSYEKL. The CDR3 runs 15 residues. The CDR3 region has the DNA TGCGCCAGCAGCCAAGGGTACTCTGGGGCCAACGTCCTGACTTTC. Protein sequence: CASSQGYSGANVLTF.

This chain connects TRBV25-1 to TRBJ1-2; D call uncertain. The length of the CDR3 is 12 residues. Looked up from germline, CDR1 is MGHDK and CDR2 is SYGVNS. Trimming shortened V by 5 bases and J by 4 bases, and 8 bases separated the two germline ends. CDR3 DNA sequence: TGTGCCAGCAGTAAACCGTCCTATGGCTACACCTTC. This gives the protein CASSKPSYGYTF.

This chain's CDR3 is CASSSQRYNEQFF. The CDR3, as DNA: TGTGCCAGCAGCTCGCAGCGTTACAATGAGCAGTTCTTC. The chain has TRBV7-6 and TRBJ2-1; D is unclear. Looked up from germline, CDR1 is SGHVS and CDR2 is FNYEAQ. The CDR3 spans 13 residues. V was clipped by 4 bases and J by 4 bases, with 8 bases between them.

This sequence joins TRBV5-1 and TRBJ1-4; 8 bases fit TRBD1. The germline gives CDR1 SGHRS, CDR2 YFSETQ. With V trimmed by 4 bases and J by 6 bases, 8 bases remained unmatched. There are 15 residues in the CDR3. The CDR3 region has the DNA TGCGCCAGCAGCGGTCTGACAGGGGTAGATGAAAAACTGTTTTTT. This encodes CASSGLTGVDEKLFF.

This chain connects TRBV7-2 to TRBJ2-5; D gene ambiguous. Germline CDR1 and CDR2: SGHTA and FQGNSA. The germline V and J ends were trimmed by 5 bases and 2 bases, with 12 bases remaining between them. CDR3 length equals 14 residues. The chain's CDR3 is CASSPAGPQETQYF. In DNA, the CDR3 is TGTGCCAGCAGCCCGGCCGGGCCTCAAGAGACCCAGTACTTC.

The chain has TRBV27 and TRBJ2-7; weak D call: TRBD2 (5 bases). V was shortened by 2 bases and J by 3 bases, with 8 bases between the two germline ends. CDR3 length: 13 amino acids. CDR1 is MNHEY and CDR2 is SMNVEV in the germline V gene (reference sequence). This CDR3 is CASSLRGLYEQYF. In DNA form, the CDR3 reads TGTGCCAGCAGTTTACGGGGTCTCTACGAGCAGTACTTC.

The chain has TRBV19 and TRBJ2-7; 9 bases align to TRBD1. The CDR3 has 12 amino acids. V lost 10 bases, J lost 4 bases, and 5 bases stayed unmatched. Germline V gene lookup returns CDR1 LNHDA and CDR2 SQIVND (reference sequence). CDR3 nucleotides: TGTGCCACCATGGACAGGGGTTACGAGCAGTACTTC. Translating gives CATMDRGYEQYF.

The chain employs TRBV13 and TRBJ1-6, with a weak D call TRBD1 (5 bases). This CDR3 region has 15 residues. The germline gives CDR1 PRHDT, CDR2 FYEKMQ (reference sequence). V lost 5 bases to trimming and J lost 2 bases, with 10 bases between them. Written as DNA, the CDR3 is TGTGCCAGCAGCCGAGAGGGGACCTATAATTCACCCCTCCACTTT. The encoded protein is CASSREGTYNSPLHF.

The chain has TRBV9 and TRBJ1-1, with 9 nucleotides matching TRBD1. This CDR3 has 13 amino acids. V lost 3 bases, J lost 9 bases, and 6 bases stayed unmatched. The V gene's germline CDR1 is SGDLS and CDR2 YYNGEE. The CDR3 spells CASSADRGRKAFF. In nucleotides, the CDR3 is TGTGCCAGCAGCGCAGACAGGGGGAGGAAAGCTTTCTTT.

This chain connects TRBV6-1 to TRBJ1-4, with D possibly matching TRBD1 (5 bases). V was shortened by 8 bases and J by 1 base, with 11 bases between the two germline ends. The CDR3 is 14 amino acids. Germline CDR1 is MNHNS and CDR2 is SASEGT. DNA for the CDR3: TGTGCCAGCGGTGGAGGGGTAACTAATGAAAAACTGTTTTTT. Its protein is CASGGGVTNEKLFF.

The chain carries TRBV7-6 and TRBJ1-1, with TRBD1 as a possible D gene (6 bases). The CDR3 extends over 14 amino acids. V was pared by 2 bases and J by 6 bases, with 13 bases between. Germline V gene lookup returns CDR1 SGHVS and CDR2 FNYEAQ. CDR3: CASSLKGGVSEAFF. DNA for the CDR3: TGTGCCAGCAGCTTAAAAGGGGGGGTCTCTGAAGCTTTCTTT.

The CDR3 spells CASTPGTGNSPLHF. The CDR3 DNA sequence: TGTGCCTCAACTCCCGGGACAGGGAATTCACCCCTCCACTTT. The chain is built from TRBV30 and TRBJ1-6, with 9 positions matching TRBD1. Looked up from germline, CDR1 is GTSNPN and CDR2 is SVGIG (reference sequence). The CDR3 is 14 residues long. V lost 7 bases, J lost 7 bases, and 8 bases stayed unmatched.

The V and J genes are TRBV5-1 and TRBJ2-7; D perhaps matches TRBD1 (5 bases). The germline V and J ends were trimmed by 2 bases and 3 bases, with 6 bases remaining between them. There are 12 residues in the CDR3. CDR1 SGHRS and CDR2 YFSETQ come from the germline V gene. The CDR3 sequence: CASSFQGYEQYF. In DNA, the CDR3 is TGCGCCAGCAGCTTCCAGGGCTACGAGCAGTACTTC. The full variable domain, with the rest looked up from reference TRBV5-1 and TRBJ2-7, is KAGVTQTPRYLIKTRGQQVTLSCSPISGHRSVSWYQQTPGQGLQFLFEYFSETQRNKGNFPGRFSGRQFSNSRSEMNVSTLELGDSALYLCASSFQGYEQYFGPGTRLTVT.

The chain has TRBV6-6 and TRBJ2-2, with D perhaps matching TRBD2 (5 bases). V was trimmed by 3 bases and J by 7 bases, leaving 6 bases between them. The CDR3 totals 12 residues. Germline V CDR1 and CDR2: MNHNY, SVGAGI (reference sequence). The CDR3 loop is CASSYEGGELFF. The CDR3 DNA is TGTGCCAGCAGTTATGAGGGCGGGGAGCTGTTTTTT.

This chain uses TRBV5-6 with TRBJ1-2; D unclear. V was trimmed by 2 bases and J by 4 bases, leaving 6 bases between them. Germline CDR1 SGHDT, CDR2 YYEEEE. This CDR3 region has 12 residues. The CDR3 DNA sequence: TGTGCCAGCAGCTTATGGGGCTATGGCTACACCTTC. It translates to CASSLWGYGYTF.

This clone was detected once. The rearrangement uses TRBV28 and TRBJ1-4, with TRBD1 as a possible D gene (5 bases). Between the trimmed V and J ends, which lost 3 bases and 5 bases, there was a span of 10 bases. CDR3 length: 14 residues. Germline loops: CDR1 MDHEN, CDR2 SYDVKM. DNA for the CDR3: TGTGCCAGCAGTTTGGGGACGGCGAATGAAAAACTGTTTTTT. Its protein is CASSLGTANEKLFF.

The V call is TRBV21-1, the J call TRBJ2-1. TRBV21-1 is assigned pseudogene status. The CDR3 sequence is 15 residues long. CDR3 nucleotides: TGTGCCAGCAGCAAAGAGGGAATACTCCTCAATGAGCAGTTCTTC. Amino acids: CASSKEGILLNEQFF.